This T cell receptor (beta chain) is drawn from a study of T cells in Graves' hyperthyroidism and ophthalmopathy. Germline V lookup: CDR1 MNHNS, CDR2 SASEGT. V was pared by 5 bases and J by 4 bases, with 5 bases of the junction left unmatched. The CDR3 runs 15 residues. Hyperthyroidism patients were newly diagnosed, had disease duration under 2 months, and were aged 18 to 65 years. Clinicians diagnosed patients from clinical symptoms, serum thyroxine and TRAb, thyroid ultrasound and orbital computed tomography. Fresh peripheral blood, 7.5 to 10 ml, yielded the PBMCs. Findings of the study overall: Stable hyperthyroidism and ophthalmopathy were separated using 13 V-J signatures.

Worth noting for this clonotype: Antigen: not known.

What was amplified from RNA transcripts were TCR beta CDR3 regions. The primer set for the first-round RT-PCR of the TCR CDR3 was HTBI. From the multiplex PCR reads, TCRdb called clonotypes with MiXCR, one entry per CDR3 protein. The sample yields 600,000 to 750,000 distinct CDR3 sequences, 15% to 20% seen once. J is TRBJ2-2 and V is TRBV6-1, with 9 bases lining up with TRBD1. Sequencing was carried out using blood. This TCR was recovered from a man aged 45-65 years with Graves' hyperthyroidism. CDR3: CASSQQGAGTGELFF. In DNA, the CDR3 is TGTGCCAGCAGTCAACAGGGGGCTGGCACCGGGGAGCTGTTTTTT.